These 20 T cell receptor beta chains were sequenced from one sample in a study of spatial heterogeneity in lung cancer (dated by TCRdb to between 2018 and 2021). Overall results and qualifications from the work: The tumor nonsynonymous mutation count correlated with the number of expanded intratumoral alpha and beta TCRs.

These TCRs' antigens remain unknown. Libraries came from 5' RACE. TCRdb shows the sequencer as NextSeq 500. The public reads were run again by TCRdb, first through fastp at Q25 and then through MiXCR, and only productive beta chains were kept. One record per CDR3 amino acid sequence lists the most common genes and DNA. Present in this sample are about 27,000 distinct CDR3 sequences, roughly 7.4% of which were seen just once. Roughly a quarter of the sample is taken by the ten largest. According to the study, the label for this sample's time point signals: sample taken at primary tumor resection. The sample was lung tumor tissue, taken at surgery. Receptors were obtained from a male donor with early-stage non-small cell lung cancer.

This clonotype occurred a few times. The rearrangement links TRBV5-1 to TRBJ2-6; D gene uncertain. This CDR3 is built from 16 residues. Germline CDR1 is SGHRS and CDR2 is YFSETQ. V was pared by 6 bases and J by 0 bases, with 13 bases between. For the CDR3, the DNA is TGCGCCAGCACCTTCTCCCCGTTCTCTGGGGCCAACGTCCTGACTTTC. This translates into CASTFSPFSGANVLTF.

This clonotype has at least ten counts. The rearrangement links TRBV28 to TRBJ2-7; weak D call: TRBD1 (5 bases). Per the germline V gene, CDR1 is MDHEN and CDR2 is SYDVKM. This CDR3 is 14 amino acids long. V shed 6 bases and J shed 1 base, with 13 bases lying between them. Here the CDR3 reads CASRTELISYEQYF. The CDR3 DNA follows: TGTGCCAGCAGGACAGAGTTGATATCCTACGAGCAGTACTTC.

This clonotype was seen many times. The J gene is TRBJ1-2, the V gene TRBV4-2, with D perhaps TRBD1 (5 bases). Trimming took 0 bases from V and 3 from J, leaving 17 bases between them. The CDR3 is 17 amino acids. Germline V gives CDR1 LGHNA, CDR2 YNFKEQ. The CDR3 DNA sequence: TGTGCCAGCAGCCAAGACAAGGAATTCGGGGGGGACTATGGCTACACCTTC. It translates to CASSQDKEFGGDYGYTF.

This clonotype has a handful of counts. V usage is TRBV14 and J usage is TRBJ2-7; 7 bases align to TRBD1. The J segment lost 13 bases and the V segment lost 0 bases, leaving 9 bases of the junction unmatched. The length of the CDR3 is 13 residues. Germline-derived CDR1 and CDR2 are SGHDN and FVKESK. CDR3 nucleotide sequence: TGTGCCAGCAGCCAAGACTTAACAGGGGATGAATACTTC. Its translation is CASSQDLTGDEYF.

This clonotype was observed many times. The genes are TRBV4-2 and TRBJ1-1; tentatively, D is TRBD1 (6 bases). This CDR3 has 14 residues. Germline CDR1 LGHNA, CDR2 YNFKEQ. The germline V and J ends were trimmed by 3 bases and 1 base, with 9 bases remaining between them. The CDR3 sequence: CASSQGHRNTEAFF. CDR3 DNA: TGTGCCAGCAGCCAGGGACATCGGAACACTGAAGCTTTCTTT.

This clonotype has a count of ten or more. This chain uses TRBV7-8 with TRBJ2-7; 8 positions agree with TRBD1. Looked up from germline, CDR1 is SGHVS and CDR2 is FQNEAQ. The ends lost 5 bases at V and 2 bases at J; junction bases unmatched: 2. CDR3 length: 13 amino acids. The CDR3 bases are TGTGCCAGCAGCGTGGGACAGGCCTACGAGCAGTACTTC. Protein sequence: CASSVGQAYEQYF.

This clonotype was seen ten or more times. The gene calls are TRBV20-1 and TRBJ2-7, with a weak D call TRBD2 (7 bases). CDR3 length: 13 residues. The V gene's germline CDR1 is DFQATT and CDR2 SNEGSKA (reference sequence). The germline V and J ends were trimmed by 7 bases and 0 bases, with 13 bases remaining between them. CDR3 sequence (DNA): TGCAGTGGGGAGGGGGAGTTCTCCTACGAGCAGTACTTC. Its translation: CSGEGEFSYEQYF.

Ten or more counts support this clonotype. This chain uses TRBV1 with TRBJ2-5; TRBD2 is the table's D call, not checked against the DNA. TRBV1 is a pseudogene. The CDR3 has 15 amino acids. The chain's CDR3 is CTSTSRRGGTETQYF. In DNA form, the CDR3 reads TGCACCAGCACCTCCCGGCGCGGGGGGACGGAGACCCAGTACTTC.

This clonotype was counted only a few times. The chain links TRBV28 to TRBJ2-6; D remains ambiguous. The CDR3 sequence is 14 residues long. The germline V gene has CDR1 MDHEN and CDR2 SYDVKM. V was clipped by 4 bases and J by 4 bases, with 8 bases between them. CDR3: CASSSPAGANVLTF. CDR3 nucleotides: TGTGCCAGCAGTTCCCCGGCAGGGGCCAACGTCCTGACTTTC.

This clonotype was seen repeatedly, ten times or more. The J gene is TRBJ1-1, the V gene TRBV29-1; 7 bases line up with TRBD1. From germline, CDR1 is SQVTM and CDR2 ANQGSEA. The CDR3 covers 13 residues. The trim removed 6 bases at V and 2 bases at J, leaving 6 bases unmatched. The CDR3 sequence is CSVQGQPNTEAFF. The CDR3, as DNA: TGCAGCGTCCAGGGACAGCCCAACACTGAAGCTTTCTTT. The whole variable domain, filled in from reference TRBV29-1 and TRBJ1-1, reads SAVISQKPSRDICQRGTSLTIQCQVDSQVTMMFWYRQQPGQSLTLIATANQGSEATYESGFVIDKFPISRPNLTFSTLTVSNMSPEDSSIYLCSVQGQPNTEAFFGQGTRLTVV.

The chain links TRBV6-2 or TRBV6-3 to TRBJ2-3, with TRBD1 identical over 8 bases. There are 15 residues in the CDR3. The V and J ends lost 3 bases and 3 bases, in that order; junction bases with no gene match: 5. The germline V gene has CDR1 MNHEY and CDR2 SVGEGT. The CDR3 region is CASSYLQGVTDTQYF. CDR3 coding DNA: TGTGCCAGCAGTTATCTACAGGGGGTGACAGATACGCAGTATTTT.

This clonotype has at least ten counts. This chain joins TRBV20-1 and TRBJ1-1; 8 bases are a match to TRBD1. Germline CDR1 DFQATT, CDR2 SNEGSKA (reference sequence). This CDR3 has 15 amino acids. Trimming took 6 bases from V and 5 from J; bases not matched to a gene: 14. This CDR3 is CSAPPLQGEWTEAFF. In DNA form, the CDR3 reads TGCAGTGCCCCACCCCTACAGGGGGAATGGACTGAAGCTTTCTTT.

Only a few counts were recorded for this clonotype. This sequence joins TRBV5-6 and TRBJ2-7; 9 nucleotides align to TRBD2. Germline values: CDR1 SGHDT, CDR2 YYEEEE. This CDR3 has 18 amino acids. J lost 3 bases, V lost 1 base, and 14 bases had no gene match. The CDR3 loop is CASSLIGVNSGGLYEQYF. CDR3 nucleotide sequence: TGTGCCAGCAGCTTGATAGGGGTTAACAGCGGGGGGCTCTACGAGCAGTACTTC.

This clonotype was seen ten or more times. The chain uses TRBV27 and TRBJ1-5; no reliable D call. Germline V CDR1 and CDR2: MNHEY, SMNVEV (reference sequence). The V and J ends lost 4 bases and 7 bases respectively, with 11 bases between them. This CDR3 has 13 amino acids. CDR3 sequence reads: CASSSGDVQPQHF. CDR3 in DNA: TGTGCCAGCAGTTCTGGGGATGTACAGCCCCAGCATTTT.

This clonotype was observed at least ten times. The chain couples TRBV6-4 to TRBJ2-5; no firm D call. The CDR3 has 9 residues. CDR1 MRHNA and CDR2 SNTAGT come from the germline V gene. V was pared by 7 bases and J by 7 bases, with 4 bases between. CDR3 DNA sequence: TGTGCCAGCAAGCTGACCCAGTACTTC. It translates to CASKLTQYF.

The V call is TRBV6-6, the J call TRBJ2-2; TRBD2 agrees at 8 bases. The CDR3 covers 13 residues. With 6 bases clipped from V and 7 bases from J, the junction kept 4 bases outside the gene matches. The V gene's germline CDR1 is MNHNY and CDR2 SVGAGI (reference sequence). The CDR3 DNA is TGTGCCAGCAGGACCACTAGCGGCGGGGAGCTGTTTTTT. Translating it yields CASRTTSGGELFF.

This sequence joins TRBV4-1 and TRBJ2-4; no firm D call. Per the germline V gene, CDR1 is MGHRA and CDR2 is YSYEKL. CDR3 length equals 13 residues. With 1 base removed from V and 15 bases from J, the gap between germline ends came to 16 bases. The CDR3 region is CASSQGPNSPVYF. In DNA form, the CDR3 reads TGCGCCAGCAGCCAAGGCCCGAACTCCCCCGTGTACTTC.

This clonotype showed up many times. The chain combines TRBV11-2 with TRBJ1-6; D is undetermined. There are 12 residues in the CDR3. The germline V gene encodes CDR1 SGHAT and CDR2 FQNNGV. The ends were cut back, 2 bases at V and 7 bases at J, with 3 bases in the middle. The CDR3 DNA sequence: TGTGCCAGCAGCTTACGGAATTCACCCCTCCACTTT. It codes for CASSLRNSPLHF.

This clonotype was observed many times. V is TRBV25-1 and J is TRBJ1-4; 8 bases are shared with TRBD1. The length of the CDR3 is 13 residues. V trimming: 5 bases; J trimming: 8 bases; junction bases outside the gene matches: 4. Germline lookup yields CDR1 MGHDK and CDR2 SYGVNS. The CDR3 is CASSLAGGEKLFF. CDR3 in DNA: TGTGCCAGCAGTTTAGCAGGGGGCGAAAAACTGTTTTTT.

This clonotype turned up a few times. V and J are TRBV6-5 and TRBJ2-1; D is possibly TRBD1 or TRBD2 (6 bases each). The CDR3 sequence is 15 residues long. Germline CDR1 and CDR2: MNHEY and SVGAGI. Trimming removed 2 bases at V and 3 bases at J, with 11 bases between. CDR3: CASSYTGANYNEQFF. In nucleotides, the CDR3 is TGTGCCAGCAGTTACACGGGGGCGAACTACAATGAGCAGTTCTTC.